Presented here are 21 T cell receptor beta chains from one specimen sequenced in a study of cytomegalovirus exposure and HLA in healthy donors (dated by TCRdb to about 2017). Libraries were constructed by the immunoSEQ multiplex PCR assay. For the multiplex PCR, a mixture combining 60 forward primers for TCR Vbeta segments and 13 reverse primers for TCR Jbeta segments was used. Here the immuneACCESS table is served through TCRdb, limited to in-frame sequences with V and J called. Missing clones are a known gap in these copies; in checked studies unresolved V genes cover under half, and the rest lacks a known reason. In this sample the table shows 200,000 or so clones, 87% of which occur a single time. The ten top clones hold about 0.21% of the sample. The sequenced material came from PBMCs. The receptors originated from a girl under three years old in good health and CMV-seronegative.

V usage is TRBV5-1 and J usage is TRBJ2-7; TRBD2 is a possible D gene (6 bases). Germline V lookup: CDR1 SGHRS, CDR2 YFSETQ. This CDR3 region has 13 residues. Deletions cut 0 bases from V and 7 bases from J, with 11 bases between. CDR3 nucleotide sequence: TGCGCCAGCAGCTTGGAACTCCGGGGGGAGCAGTACTTC. It specifies CASSLELRGEQYF.

V and J are TRBV5-6 and TRBJ2-5, with D tentatively TRBD2 (6 bases). CDR1 and CDR2 (germline): SGHDT, YYEEEE. This CDR3 is 14 amino acids long. V was pared by 5 bases and J by 12 bases, with 23 bases between. The CDR3 bases are TGTGCCAGCAGGGAGCCGGGACTCGCAAACCCCGAGTACTTC. Its protein product is CASREPGLANPEYF.

This chain joins TRBV7-9 and TRBJ2-2, with 7 bases that match TRBD2. Germline lookup yields CDR1 SEHNR and CDR2 FQNEAQ (reference sequence). This CDR3 has 15 residues. Trimming removed 8 bases from V and 6 bases from J; junction bases left unmatched: 12. CDR3 sequence: CASRLWREIPGELFF. The DNA for the CDR3 is TGTGCCAGCCGACTTTGGCGGGAGATTCCCGGGGAGCTGTTTTTT. Variable domain in full (rest from reference TRBV7-9 and TRBJ2-2): DTGVSQNPRHKITKRGQNVTFRCDPISEHNRLYWYRQTLGQGPEFLTYFQNEAQLEKSRLLSDRFSAERPKGSFSTLEIQRTEQGDSAMYLCASRLWREIPGELFFGEGSRLTVL.

This rearrangement joins TRBV7-2 to TRBJ2-3, with D possibly being TRBD1 (5 bases). Germline CDR1 and CDR2: SGHTA and FQGNSA. The CDR3 runs 13 residues. V was clipped by 3 bases and J by 5 bases, with 9 bases between them. In nucleotides, the CDR3 is TGTGCCAGCAGCTTGCAGGGTAGAGATACGCAGTATTTT. Encoded protein: CASSLQGRDTQYF.

The CDR3 here is CASNPERSGGADNGELFF. In DNA, the CDR3 is TGTGCCAGCAACCCAGAGAGAAGCGGGGGGGCAGATAACGGGGAGCTGTTTTTT. J is TRBJ2-2 and V is TRBV7-6; 10 bases match TRBD2. The CDR3 has 18 residues. V shed 7 bases, J shed 7 bases, and the junction held 18 bases outside the gene matches. CDR1 SGHVS and CDR2 FNYEAQ come from the germline V gene.

The DNA for the CDR3 is TGTGCCAGTAGATTTGAAGGGAGGGTAAAAGGAGGAACTAATGAAAAACTGTTTTTT. It yields the protein CASRFEGRVKGGTNEKLFF. The genes are TRBV19 and TRBJ1-4; D is ambiguous. V lost 6 bases and J lost 1, with 24 bases in between. The germline CDR1 and CDR2 sequences are LNHDA and SQIVND (reference sequence). This CDR3 contains 19 residues. The variable domain in full, completed from reference TRBV19 and TRBJ1-4, reads DGGITQSPKYLFRKEGQNVTLSCEQNLNHDAMYWYRQDPGQGLRLIYYSQIVNDFQKGDIAEGYSVSREKKESFPLTVTSAQKNPTAFYLCASRFEGRVKGGTNEKLFFGSGTQLSVL.

The V gene is TRBV6-1, the J gene TRBJ1-2; D is perhaps TRBD1 (6 bases). CDR1 and CDR2 (germline): MNHNS, SASEGT. The CDR3 loop spans 13 amino acids. Trimming shortened V by 6 bases and J by 4 bases, and 12 bases separated the two germline ends. The CDR3 spells CASRVDRSYGYTF. The CDR3 nucleotides read TGTGCCAGCAGAGTAGACAGGAGCTATGGCTACACCTTC.

A remark on this clone: The same CDR3 also results from other DNA sequences found in this sample. The gene calls are TRBV5-1 and TRBJ2-7, with D possibly TRBD2 on 5 matching bases. This CDR3 region has 14 residues. With 0 bases removed from V and 0 bases from J, the gap between germline ends came to 7 bases. The germline V gene encodes CDR1 SGHRS and CDR2 YFSETQ. The CDR3 region is CASSLGGSSYEQYF. For the CDR3, the DNA is TGCGCCAGCAGCTTGGGTGGGAGCTCCTACGAGCAGTACTTC. Using reference TRBV5-1 and TRBJ2-7 for the parts outside the CDR3, the full variable domain is KAGVTQTPRYLIKTRGQQVTLSCSPISGHRSVSWYQQTPGQGLQFLFEYFSETQRNKGNFPGRFSGRQFSNSRSEMNVSTLELGDSALYLCASSLGGSSYEQYFGPGTRLTVT.

The chain is built from TRBV4-1 and TRBJ1-1, with TRBD1 matching 7 bases. With 1 base clipped from V and 5 bases from J, the junction kept 7 bases outside the gene matches. The CDR3 spans 15 residues. CDR1 MGHRA and CDR2 YSYEKL come from the germline V gene. The CDR3: CASSQATTGRTEAFF. DNA of the CDR3: TGCGCCAGCAGCCAAGCGACGACAGGGAGGACTGAAGCTTTCTTT.

The chain links TRBV5-6 to TRBJ1-2; 9 bases match TRBD1. The CDR3 runs to 19 residues. Germline CDR1 SGHDT, CDR2 YYEEEE. The trim removed 3 bases at V and 1 base at J, leaving 16 bases unmatched. The CDR3 DNA reads as TGTGCCAGCAGCTGTCCCGGGACAGGGACCGTGACTATTAACTATGGCTACACCTTC. It is translated as CASSCPGTGTVTINYGYTF.

V is TRBV6-1 and J is TRBJ2-5, with 11 positions matching TRBD1. The length of the CDR3 is 17 residues. CDR1 and CDR2 (germline): MNHNS, SASEGT. Trimming removed 2 bases from V and 5 bases from J; junction bases left unmatched: 10. In DNA, the CDR3 is TGTGCCAGCAGTGAAATGGGACAGGGGGACAGGGCGGAGACCCAGTACTTC. Translation: CASSEMGQGDRAETQYF.

V and J are TRBV11-1 and TRBJ1-1; no reliable D call. CDR1 and CDR2 (germline): SGHAT, FQDESV (reference sequence). This CDR3 has 11 residues. The V end lost 1 base, the J end lost 8 bases, and 5 bases lay between the germline ends. CDR3 nucleotides: TGTGCCAGCAGCTTAGAACAGGAAGCTTTCTTT. This gives the protein CASSLEQEAFF.

V usage is TRBV7-9 and J usage is TRBJ2-3, with TRBD2 identical over 10 bases. The trim removed 5 bases at V and 7 bases at J, leaving 9 bases unmatched. Germline V lookup: CDR1 SEHNR, CDR2 FQNEAQ (reference sequence). This CDR3 has 15 residues. In DNA form, the CDR3 reads TGTGCCAGCAGCGCTAGCGGGGGCGCCTCCCATACGCAGTATTTT. Translation gives CASSASGGASHTQYF.

V is TRBV18 and J is TRBJ2-1, with 8 bases that match TRBD2. The V and J ends lost 3 bases and 5 bases, in that order; junction bases with no gene match: 3. Germline V gives CDR1 KGHSH, CDR2 LQKENI. The CDR3 length is 14 residues. CDR3 sequence: CASSPGTRDNEQFF. The CDR3 DNA reads TGTGCCAGCTCACCCGGGACTAGGGACAATGAGCAGTTCTTC.

The V and J genes are TRBV30 and TRBJ1-3; unclear D gene. The CDR3 is 14 amino acids. CDR1 and CDR2 (germline): GTSNPN, SVGIG (reference sequence). The V end lost 0 bases, the J end lost 2 bases, and 8 bases lay between the germline ends. The CDR3 nucleotides are TGTGCCTGGAGTGTAGTACTGGCTGGAAACACCATATATTTT. It yields the protein CAWSVVLAGNTIYF.

The genes are TRBV21-1 and TRBJ2-1; the table names TRBD2, a call not compared with the DNA. TRBV21-1 is designated a pseudogene. The CDR3 is 18 amino acids. The CDR3 region is CASSKALKGTLAGGEQFF. In DNA, the CDR3 is TGTGCCAGCAGCAAAGCGCTGAAGGGGACCCTAGCGGGGGGGGAGCAGTTCTTC.

This chain joins TRBV19 and TRBJ2-5, with 10 bases matching TRBD1. The germline V gene encodes CDR1 LNHDA and CDR2 SQIVND (reference sequence). CDR3 size: 14 residues. Germline trimming cut 5 bases from V and 4 bases from J; bases unmatched to any gene: 4. The CDR3 DNA reads TGTGCCAGTAGTGCCGACAGGGGGCGAGAGACCCAGTACTTC. Its translation: CASSADRGRETQYF.

The chain has TRBV30 and TRBJ2-1; 14 bases align to TRBD2. Germline V gene lookup returns CDR1 GTSNPN and CDR2 SVGIG (reference sequence). The CDR3 is made up of 15 amino acids. Trimming at V came to 5 bases and at J to 7 bases, leaving 7 bases not matched to a gene. The CDR3 reads CAWGPRLAGGNEQFF. CDR3 DNA: TGTGCCTGGGGACCCCGACTAGCGGGGGGGAATGAGCAGTTCTTC. The whole variable domain, remainder taken from reference TRBV30 and TRBJ2-1, is SQTIHQWPATLVQPVGSPLSLECTVEGTSNPNLYWYRQAAGRGLQLLFYSVGIGQISSEVPQNLSASRPQDRQFILSSKKLLLSDSGFYLCAWGPRLAGGNEQFFGPGTRLTVL.

The chain is built from TRBV5-6 and TRBJ2-7; 8 nucleotides match TRBD1. Trimming removed 4 bases from V and 3 bases from J; junction bases left unmatched: 6. The CDR3 length is 14 residues. CDR1 is SGHDT and CDR2 is YYEEEE in the germline V gene. CDR3 loop: CASSRGQVNYEQYF. DNA of the CDR3: TGTGCCAGCAGCCGGGGACAGGTAAACTACGAGCAGTACTTC.

V is TRBV19 and J is TRBJ2-1; D might be TRBD2 (6 bases). CDR3 length equals 15 residues. Per germline, CDR1 LNHDA and CDR2 SQIVND (reference sequence). The V gene lost 11 bases and the J gene lost 2 bases, with 19 bases spanning the gap. The CDR3 spells CACAGGRGTYNEQFF. In DNA form, the CDR3 reads TGTGCCTGTGCAGGAGGGAGAGGAACCTACAATGAGCAGTTCTTC.

The J gene is TRBJ2-7, the V gene TRBV4-2; tentatively, D is TRBD2 (6 bases). The CDR3 is 16 amino acids. Germline assignment: CDR1 LGHNA and CDR2 YNFKEQ. V was pared by 0 bases and J by 3 bases, with 15 bases between. The CDR3 is CASSQDFLAIYYEQYF. The DNA for the CDR3 is TGTGCCAGCAGCCAAGATTTCCTAGCGATCTACTACGAGCAGTACTTC.